A selection of T cell receptor beta chains follows, all from one sample in a study of beta chain features in type 1 diabetes. Clones were sequenced by immunoSEQ multiplex PCR, and TCRdb holds only the in-frame ones, with some missing. The sample lists a few hundred thousand clones; 11% were seen once. The sequencing sample was made of naive CD4+ T cells from blood. The receptors stem from a woman aged 25 to 45 in good health. CDR3s include the opening cysteine and the closing phenylalanine or tryptophan. The D gene is left open where the match is weak. Clone size is given for some rows only: seen once, a few or many times, or a class if the clone is expanded.

few	TRBV30	TRBJ2-4	NA	CAWSVRGSSIQYF	TGTGCCTGGAGTGTACGGGGGAGTAGCATTCAGTACTTC
few	TRBV9	TRBJ2-7	TRBD2	CASGRDYEQYF	TGTGCCAGCGGGAGGGACTACGAGCAGTACTTC
NA	TRBV28	TRBJ2-1	NA	CASSRGGQGYHNEQFF	TGTGCCAGCAGCCGCGGTGGGCAGGGGTACCACAATGAGCAGTTCTTC
few	TRBV7-9	TRBJ1-4	TRBD1	CASSLQGLGEKLFF	TGTGCCAGCAGCCTACAGGGGCTAGGTGAAAAACTGTTTTTT
NA	TRBV18	TRBJ1-2	NA	CASSPEGSYGYTF	TGTGCCAGCTCACCGGAGGGGAGCTATGGCTACACCTTC
NA	TRBV7-3	TRBJ2-5	TRBD2	CASSLFHSGRAETQYF	TGTGCCAGCAGCTTATTTCATAGCGGGAGGGCGGAGACCCAGTACTTC
NA	TRBV28	TRBJ2-5	NA	CASSPLFRPQYF	TGTGCCAGCAGCCCCCTCTTTCGTCCCCAGTACTTC
NA	TRBV7-9	TRBJ2-7	TRBD1	CASSLGGTGGNEQYF	TGTGCCAGCAGCTTGGGGGGCACAGGGGGCAACGAGCAGTACTTC
few	TRBV15	TRBJ2-7	TRBD2	CATSREVTSGTYEQYF	TGTGCCACCAGCAGAGAAGTGACTAGCGGGACGTACGAGCAGTACTTC
few	TRBV7-6	TRBJ2-2	NA	CASSKQGPGELFF	TGTGCCAGCAGCAAACAGGGCCCCGGGGAGCTGTTTTTT